This TCR beta chain was profiled in a study of T cell responses to AZD1222 COVID-19 vaccine. Germline V CDR1 and CDR2: SGDLS, YYNGEE. The CDR3 is made up of 15 amino acids. With 4 bases removed from V and 3 bases from J, the gap between germline ends came to 13 bases. Notes on the study in general: Reportedly, nearly half of unique spike TCRs recognized epitopes outside B.1.351/B.1.1.7 mutations. The donors showed a predominance of white British ancestry and of females, with possible underestimation of clonal diversity. Vaccination with two AZD1222 doses was followed by a rise in Spike-specific TCR breadth and depth.

On this clone itself: Its antigen is as yet unknown.

Profiling relied on immunoSEQ multiplex PCR, and the TCRdb table lists in-frame clones only, not all of them. The table records roughly 120,000 clones, around 87% of them present only once. The receptor's source is an adult who received the AZD1222 COVID-19 vaccine. This chain uses TRBV9 with TRBJ2-2; a possible D gene is TRBD2 (7 bases). Source: peripheral blood, taken 28 days after the second AZD1222 dose. As DNA, the CDR3 is TGTGCCAGCAGCCTGGGGGGGCCCTACACCGGGGAGCTGTTTTTT. It codes for CASSLGGPYTGELFF.